This TCR beta chain was profiled in a study of cytomegalovirus exposure and HLA in healthy donors. The PCR was carried out with 60 Vbeta primers and 13 Jbeta primers. Profiled with immunoSEQ multiplex PCR; TCRdb holds only in-frame clones, not every one. The table has 65,000 to 80,000 clones, 78% seen once. Germline V gene sequence: CDR1 SGHVS, CDR2 FQNEAQ. This CDR3 is 14 amino acids long. Trimming removed 6 bases from V and 5 bases from J; junction bases left unmatched: 10. The receptor was isolated from a woman aged 40 to 49 in good health and CMV-seropositive. The chain uses TRBV7-8 and TRBJ2-7; TRBD1 agrees at 7 bases. Sequencing input: PBMCs. CDR3 loop: CASRYNRGADEQYF. Here the CDR3 DNA reads TGTGCCAGCAGATATAACAGGGGCGCCGACGAGCAGTACTTC.